What follows are 12 T cell receptor beta chains derived from one specimen sequenced in a study of cytomegalovirus exposure and HLA in healthy donors. This PCR relied on a set of 60 Vbeta primers and 13 Jbeta primers. The assay was immunoSEQ multiplex PCR, and TCRdb's table has in-frame clones only and misses some. The sample yields 120,000 or so clones, 77% seen once. The sample consisted of PBMCs. The source of these receptors is a human donor in good health.

This chain uses TRBV7-6 with TRBJ2-1; 7 positions match TRBD2. The CDR3 sequence is 14 residues long. Germline V gives CDR1 SGHVS, CDR2 FNYEAQ. The V and J ends lost 5 bases and 8 bases, in that order; junction bases with no gene match: 9. The CDR3 region is CASSVHRAGDEQFF. The CDR3 DNA reads TGTGCCAGCAGCGTCCACCGGGCGGGGGATGAGCAGTTCTTC.

V usage is TRBV6-1 and J usage is TRBJ1-5; tentatively, D is TRBD1 (6 bases). V was cut by 3 bases and J by 3 bases, with 12 bases left in between. This CDR3 contains 15 residues. CDR1 MNHNS and CDR2 SASEGT come from the germline V gene. The CDR3 nucleotides read TGTGCCAGCAGTGAGGTGACAGGCATCAATCAGCCCCAGCATTTT. This sequence encodes CASSEVTGINQPQHF.

This clone was recorded a few times. The gene calls are TRBV19 and TRBJ1-5; the D gene is possibly TRBD1 (5 bases). CDR1 is LNHDA and CDR2 is SQIVND in the germline V gene (reference sequence). The CDR3 has 17 amino acids. The V end was cut by 6 bases, the J end by 0 bases, with 18 bases between. CDR3 loop: CASRGGKGDYSNQPQHF. CDR3 DNA: TGTGCCAGTAGGGGAGGGAAAGGGGACTATAGCAATCAGCCCCAGCATTTT. The variable domain in full, completed from reference TRBV19 and TRBJ1-5, reads DGGITQSPKYLFRKEGQNVTLSCEQNLNHDAMYWYRQDPGQGLRLIYYSQIVNDFQKGDIAEGYSVSREKKESFPLTVTSAQKNPTAFYLCASRGGKGDYSNQPQHFGDGTRLSIL.

The chain links TRBV4-1 to TRBJ2-7; 7 bases map to TRBD1. Per germline, CDR1 MGHRA and CDR2 YSYEKL. This CDR3 is 14 amino acids long. The junction had 6 bases not matched to a gene; V was cut back by 1 base and J by 6 bases. This chain's CDR3 is CASSQGQGSIEQYF. The DNA of the CDR3 is TGCGCCAGCAGCCAAGGACAGGGAAGTATCGAGCAGTACTTC.

This chain joins TRBV5-8 and TRBJ2-2; D perhaps matches TRBD1 (6 bases). V lost 4 bases and J lost 0, with 25 bases in between. Germline-derived CDR1 and CDR2 are SGHTS and YDEGEE. This CDR3 contains 20 residues. Here the CDR3 reads CASSLQSGLGTRPNTGELFF. The CDR3 region has the DNA TGTGCCAGCAGCCTGCAGTCGGGGTTGGGGACACGCCCGAACACCGGGGAGCTGTTTTTT.

CDR3 DNA sequence: TGTGCCAGCAGTTACTCGTCAGCGCTCTCTGGAAACACCATATATTTT. This sequence encodes CASSYSSALSGNTIYF. V gene TRBV6-5 combines with J gene TRBJ1-3; no clear D gene. Trimming shortened V by 0 bases and J by 0 bases, and 9 bases separated the two germline ends. The CDR3 spans 16 residues. Per germline, CDR1 MNHEY and CDR2 SVGAGI.

The rearrangement links TRBV7-9 to TRBJ2-3, with 10 bases matching TRBD2. V was clipped by 4 bases and J by 3 bases; unmatched bases: 7. The CDR3 consists of 16 residues. Germline lookup yields CDR1 SEHNR and CDR2 FQNEAQ (reference sequence). CDR3 protein: CASSSGLAEGTDTQYF. CDR3 nucleotide sequence: TGTGCCAGCAGCTCAGGACTAGCGGAGGGGACAGATACGCAGTATTTT.

Regarding this clone: At one of its ends the junction is not consistent with the germline gene, which may arise from a read error. The chain combines TRBV11-2 with TRBJ2-7, with 9 bases matching TRBD2. Germline values: CDR1 SGHAT, CDR2 FQNNGV. This CDR3 has 14 residues. CDR3 loop: CASSPGSGLAGCKF. The CDR3 region has the DNA TGTGCCAGCAGCCCAGGCTCCGGGCTAGCGGGATGTAAATTC.

V usage is TRBV2 and J usage is TRBJ1-5; 8 positions agree with TRBD1. The trim removed 3 bases at V and 2 bases at J, leaving 3 bases unmatched. The CDR3 is 15 amino acids. The V gene's germline CDR1 is SNHLY and CDR2 FYNNEI. The CDR3 DNA follows: TGTGCCAGCAGTGAGGACAGGGTTGGCAATCAGCCCCAGCATTTT. It translates to CASSEDRVGNQPQHF.

The genes are TRBV7-9 and TRBJ2-5; 9 nucleotides match TRBD2. With V trimmed by 1 base and J by 5 bases, 5 bases remained unmatched. CDR1 and CDR2 from the germline V gene are SEHNR and FQNEAQ (reference sequence). CDR3 length equals 15 residues. The CDR3 coding sequence is TGTGCCAGCAGCTTAGGTGGTAGCGGGAGTGAGACCCAGTACTTC. It is translated as CASSLGGSGSETQYF.

V is TRBV2 and J is TRBJ1-1; 7 nucleotides match TRBD1. The CDR3 runs 14 residues. Germline-derived CDR1 and CDR2 are SNHLY and FYNNEI. V lost 6 bases and J lost 7; bases outside the gene matches: 11. CDR3 sequence reads: CASSGQAQAGEAFF. The CDR3 DNA sequence: TGTGCCAGCAGCGGACAGGCCCAAGCGGGTGAAGCTTTCTTT. The full variable domain, in which reference TRBV2 and TRBJ1-1 provide the parts outside the CDR3, is EPEVTQTPSHQVTQMGQEVILRCVPISNHLYFYWYRQILGQKVEFLVSFYNNEISEKSEIFDDQFSVERPDGSNFTLKIRSTKLEDSAMYFCASSGQAQAGEAFFGQGTRLTVV.

The chain combines TRBV6-1 with TRBJ1-1; 7 bases match TRBD1. Looked up from germline, CDR1 is MNHNS and CDR2 is SASEGT. Trimming cost V 5 bases and J 8 bases; bases outside gene matches: 14. The CDR3 is made up of 15 amino acids. The CDR3 sequence: CASSLSFGQVTEAFF. The CDR3, as DNA: TGTGCCAGCAGTCTAAGTTTCGGACAGGTTACCGAAGCTTTCTTT.